Listed below are T cell receptor beta chains from one sample, sequenced in a study of T cells in Graves' hyperthyroidism and ophthalmopathy. TCRdb ran MiXCR on the multiplex PCR reads and lists one entry per CDR3 protein. The sample carries roughly 100,000 distinct CDR3 sequences, over 50% recorded once. The material sequenced was blood. Receptors originate from a woman in her thirties or forties with Graves' hyperthyroidism. Both conserved end residues are part of each CDR3. A D gene is named only where the DNA matches it firmly. Size tells how often a clone was seen (once, few, many) or the class of an expanded clone, and some rows leave it out.

TRBV5-8	TRBD1	TRBJ2-5	many	CASSPTQGQETQYF	TGTGCCAGCAGCCCTACACAGGGACAGGAGACCCAGTACTTC
TRBV28	-	TRBJ2-7	many	CASSLYPAYEQYF	TGTGCCAGCAGTTTATACCCAGCCTACGAGCAGTACTTC
TRBV7-2	TRBD1	TRBJ1-5	-	CASSFIGQGGQPQHF	TGTGCCAGCAGCTTCATCGGGCAGGGGGGCCAGCCCCAGCATTTT
TRBV4-2	TRBD2	TRBJ2-5	-	CASSLNPGTSGSQYF	TGTGCCAGCAGCCTTAACCCAGGGACTAGCGGGAGCCAGTACTTC
TRBV9	-	TRBJ2-3	many	CASSVEDGSTDTQYF	TGTGCCAGCAGCGTAGAGGATGGGTCCACAGATACGCAGTATTTT
TRBV12-3/TRBV12-4	TRBD1	TRBJ1-4	many	CASSFRRTGEKKLFF	TGTGCCAGCAGCTTCAGGCGGACAGGGGAAAAAAAACTGTTTTTT
TRBV6-1	TRBD1	TRBJ2-7	-	CASRHNSGGGYERYF	TGTGCCAGCAGGCATAACTCAGGGGGCGGGTACGAGCGGTACTTC
TRBV14	-	TRBJ1-1	-	CASSPHDGRTWNTEAFF	TGTGCCAGCAGCCCTCACGACGGAAGGACATGGAACACTGAAGCTTTCTTT
TRBV15	-	TRBJ1-2	few	CATSRGGAWYGYTF	TGTGCCACCAGCAGAGGGGGCGCTTGGTATGGCTACACCTTC
TRBV7-9	-	TRBJ1-1	many	CASSLAPTEAFF	TGTGCCAGCAGCTTAGCCCCCACTGAAGCTTTCTTT
TRBV20-1	TRBD1	TRBJ1-2	many	CSASTGNYGYTF	TGCAGTGCTTCGACAGGGAACTATGGCTACACCTTC
TRBV12-3/TRBV12-4	-	TRBJ1-5	many	CASSFRRTGIASDNQPQHF	TGTGCCAGCAGTTTTAGGCGAACAGGGATTGCATCCGACAATCAGCCCCAGCATTTT
TRBV2	-	TRBJ1-1	-	CAIEDTEAFF	TGTGCCATCGAGGACACTGAAGCTTTCTTT
TRBV28	TRBD2	TRBJ2-5	many	CASGAAIAGLETQYF	TGTGCCAGCGGAGCGGCGATAGCGGGACTCGAGACCCAGTACTTC
TRBV2	TRBD1	TRBJ2-5	-	CASSPRTGVLLETQYF	TGTGCCAGCAGTCCAAGGACAGGGGTGTTATTGGAGACCCAGTACTTC
TRBV29-1	TRBD1	TRBJ1-1	-	CSVQGAGNTEAFF	TGCAGCGTACAGGGGGCCGGGAACACTGAAGCTTTCTTT
TRBV29-1	-	TRBJ1-2	-	CSSEGHGTNYGYTF	TGCAGCAGTGAAGGGCACGGAACTAACTATGGCTACACCTTC
TRBV7-2	TRBD2	TRBJ2-3	medium-sized	CASSFSSGRMGTDTQYF	TGTGCCAGCAGCTTTAGTAGCGGGAGGATGGGCACAGATACGCAGTATTTT
TRBV7-8	-	TRBJ2-7	-	CASRPANREGEQYF	TGTGCCAGCAGACCGGCGAACAGGGAGGGGGAGCAGTACTTC
TRBV5-1	-	TRBJ2-6	-	CASSLKQGLTF	TGCGCCAGCAGCTTGAAACAGGGACTGACTTTC
TRBV7-8	TRBD1	TRBJ2-5	once	CASSSTGGAETQYF	TGTGCCAGCAGCTCAACAGGGGGCGCAGAGACCCAGTACTTC
TRBV7-2	TRBD2	TRBJ2-5	-	CVSSLELAGGETQYF	TGTGTTAGCAGCTTAGAACTAGCGGGTGGAGAGACCCAGTACTTC
TRBV4-1	-	TRBJ1-1	once	CASSQEMGVNTESFF	TGCGCCAGCAGCCAAGAGATGGGGGTGAACACTGAATCTTTCTTT
TRBV7-6	-	TRBJ1-4	many	CASTSPGRGEKLFF	TGTGCCAGCACCTCTCCCGGCAGGGGTGAAAAACTGTTTTTT
TRBV7-6	-	TRBJ2-7	few	CASSRGHGNEQYF	TGTGCCAGCAGCCGAGGACACGGTAACGAGCAGTACTTC
TRBV7-2	-	TRBJ2-7	-	CASSSAGEQYF	TGTGCCAGCAGCTCGGCGGGGGAGCAGTACTTC
TRBV20-1	-	TRBJ1-2	many	CSARDPTAPRLYGYTF	TGCAGTGCTAGAGACCCGACTGCTCCGAGGTTATATGGCTACACCTTC
TRBV20-1	TRBD2	TRBJ2-5	many	CSARAPGGTQETQYF	TGCAGTGCTAGAGCCCCGGGAGGGACCCAAGAGACCCAGTACTTC
TRBV25-1	-	TRBJ1-1	many	CATAPSWVNTEAFF	TGTGCCACCGCGCCTTCATGGGTGAACACTGAAGCTTTCTTT
TRBV7-2	-	TRBJ2-5	once	CASSLGLGRSQETQYF	TGTGCCAGCAGCTTGGGTCTAGGGCGGTCGCAAGAGACCCAGTACTTC
TRBV6-6	TRBD1	TRBJ1-6	few	CASSPAGTGRANSPLHF	TGTGCCAGCTCACCGGCCGGGACAGGACGAGCTAATTCACCCCTCCACTTT
TRBV6-5	TRBD2	TRBJ2-2	many	CASSPGLAGFTGELFF	TGTGCCAGCAGTCCGGGACTAGCGGGATTTACCGGGGAGCTGTTTTTT
TRBV7-8	-	TRBJ2-2	-	CASFYICSARANSGRANTGELFF	-
TRBV29-1	-	TRBJ2-6	-	CSVLQGANVLTF	TGCAGCGTTCTACAGGGGGCCAACGTCCTGACTTTC
TRBV20-1	TRBD2	TRBJ2-5	-	CSAQGLAGGQETQYF	TGCAGTGCACAGGGACTAGCGGGAGGACAAGAGACCCAGTACTTC
TRBV10-3	-	TRBJ1-5	-	CAISGGGSDQPQHF	TGTGCCATCAGTGGGGGGGGGTCGGATCAGCCCCAGCATTTT
TRBV4-1	-	TRBJ2-2	-	CASSHRGTTDTGEPFF	TGCGCCAGCAGTCACCGAGGAACTACGGACACCGGGGAGCCGTTTTTT
TRBV7-9	-	TRBJ1-1	-	CASSLGAGEAFF	TGTGCCAGCAGCTTAGGGGCCGGTGAAGCTTTCTTT
TRBV7-2	-	TRBJ2-7	few	CASSFGSGGGNYEQYF	TGTGCCAGCAGCTTCGGGTCCGGGGGCGGGAACTACGAGCAGTACTTC
TRBV5-1	-	TRBJ1-2	-	CASSLGYRWYTF	TGCGCCAGCAGCTTGGGGTATCGGTGGTACACCTTC
TRBV20-1	TRBD2	TRBJ2-5	-	CSAVLAGGRETQYF	TGCAGTGCCGTACTAGCGGGAGGGAGAGAGACCCAGTACTTC
TRBV15	-	TRBJ2-7	-	CATSVQEESTYEQYF	TGTGCCACCAGCGTGCAGGAGGAGTCTACCTACGAGCAGTACTTC
TRBV7-2	TRBD2	TRBJ2-7	once	CASSLRLAGGTYEQYF	TGTGCCAGCAGCTTAAGACTAGCGGGAGGAACTTACGAGCAGTACTTC
TRBV15	TRBD1	TRBJ1-2	-	CATSVNQGATYGYTF	TGTGCCACCAGCGTCAACCAGGGGGCTACCTATGGCTACACCTTC
TRBV7-2	-	TRBJ2-5	few	CASSLRGEETQYF	TGTGCCAGCAGCTTAAGAGGGGAAGAGACCCAGTACTTC